One sample yielded the 27 T cell receptor beta chains listed below, sequenced in a study of cytomegalovirus exposure and HLA in healthy donors. The PCR was carried out with 60 Vbeta primers and 13 Jbeta primers. Repertoires were generated with immunoSEQ multiplex PCR, while TCRdb's copy carries only in-frame clones and drops some. The table lists some 70,000 clones, 81% of them singletons. Sequenced input: PBMCs. The receptors were sampled from a human donor in good health.

This clone was observed a handful of times. The chain is built from TRBV7-9 and TRBJ1-5; unclear D gene. There are 14 residues in the CDR3. Per germline, CDR1 SEHNR and CDR2 FQNEAQ (reference sequence). V dropped 6 bases and J dropped 7 bases, with 16 bases sitting between them. The CDR3: CASSTNDHLQPQHF. CDR3 DNA sequence: TGTGCCAGCAGTACTAACGATCATCTCCAGCCCCAGCATTTT.

This chain joins TRBV11-2 and TRBJ2-5, with D possibly matching TRBD1 (6 bases). The CDR3 consists of 15 residues. V was pared by 5 bases and J by 3 bases, with 16 bases between. Germline lookup yields CDR1 SGHAT and CDR2 FQNNGV. CDR3 region: CASSPKGDTKETQYF. The CDR3 nucleotides are TGTGCCAGCAGCCCCAAGGGGGACACCAAAGAGACCCAGTACTTC.

CDR3 sequence (DNA): TGTGCCAGCAGTTACTCGGCAGGGTCGGACTATGGCTACACCTTC. Its translation: CASSYSAGSDYGYTF. V is TRBV6-6 and J is TRBJ1-2, with a possible D match to TRBD1 (5 bases). The CDR3 is 15 residues long. In germline, CDR1 is MNHNY, CDR2 SVGAGI (reference sequence). Trimming took off 0 bases at V and 3 bases at J, with 11 bases between the two ends.

The chain couples TRBV29-1 to TRBJ2-5; 7 nucleotides agree with TRBD1. This CDR3 has 14 residues. Germline lookup yields CDR1 SQVTM and CDR2 ANQGSEA. J was trimmed by 1 base and V by 3 bases; bases with no gene match: 5. This CDR3 is CSVDHGTVQETQYF. For the CDR3, the DNA is TGCAGCGTTGACCATGGGACAGTCCAAGAGACCCAGTACTTC.

This chain uses TRBV6-5 with TRBJ1-2; D not resolved. The CDR3 extends over 14 amino acids. The V end lost 6 bases, the J end lost 4 bases, and 15 bases lay between the germline ends. The germline gives CDR1 MNHEY, CDR2 SVGAGI. Here the CDR3 DNA reads TGTGCCAGCAGCCCCGAAGGCCGGGGCTATGGCTACACCTTC. It is translated as CASSPEGRGYGYTF.

This clone was observed a single time. J is TRBJ1-5 and V is TRBV7-9; the D is unclear. The V end lost 3 bases, the J end lost 9 bases, and 15 bases lay between the germline ends. The germline CDR1 and CDR2 sequences are SEHNR and FQNEAQ (reference sequence). CDR3 size: 14 residues. The CDR3 reads CASSLDGSSSPQHF. The CDR3 DNA sequence: TGTGCCAGCAGCTTGGACGGATCTAGCTCGCCCCAGCATTTT.

The chain couples TRBV19 to TRBJ1-6, with D uncertain. Looked up from germline, CDR1 is LNHDA and CDR2 is SQIVND (reference sequence). Trimming took off 3 bases at V and 5 bases at J, with 11 bases between the two ends. The CDR3 extends over 15 amino acids. DNA of the CDR3: TGTGCCAGTAGTATTGTAGGCGGAGATAATTCACCCCTCCACTTT. Its translation: CASSIVGGDNSPLHF.

This clone was recorded once. V usage is TRBV7-2 and J usage is TRBJ2-1, with 14 bases identical to TRBD2. The J segment lost 4 bases and the V segment lost 5 bases, leaving 13 bases of the junction unmatched. The CDR3 totals 19 residues. Germline values: CDR1 SGHTA, CDR2 FQGNSA. In nucleotides, the CDR3 is TGTGCCAGCAGCCCCGCCCGGACTAGCGGGGGGCTCAAGTACAATGAGCAGTTCTTC. It yields the protein CASSPARTSGGLKYNEQFF.

This chain joins TRBV5-1 and TRBJ1-6; TRBD1 might be the D (6 bases). The CDR3 is 15 amino acids. Trimming shortened V by 4 bases and J by 5 bases, and 13 bases separated the two germline ends. Per the germline V gene, CDR1 is SGHRS and CDR2 is YFSETQ. The CDR3 loop reads CASSRTDNNNSPLHF. In DNA, the CDR3 is TGCGCCAGCAGCCGGACAGATAATAATAATTCACCCCTCCACTTT.

The CDR3 region is CASSTRDSNIAKNIQYF. CDR3 DNA sequence: TGTGCCAGTAGTACTCGGGACTCTAATATAGCCAAAAACATTCAGTACTTC. V is TRBV19 and J is TRBJ2-4, with D possibly TRBD2 on 6 matching bases. The CDR3 is made up of 17 amino acids. Germline CDR1 LNHDA, CDR2 SQIVND (reference sequence). V lost 4 bases and J 0 bases, leaving 16 bases between the germline ends.

The CDR3 coding sequence is TGCGCCAGCAGCTTGAGGTCGGCTAGCGGGGGGGCTCGTGAGCAGTTCTTC. This translates into CASSLRSASGGAREQFF. The rearrangement links TRBV5-1 to TRBJ2-1, with 12 bases identical to TRBD2. The germline V gene has CDR1 SGHRS and CDR2 YFSETQ. The V and J ends lost 1 base and 9 bases, in that order; junction bases with no gene match: 11. This CDR3 comprises 17 residues. The whole variable domain, remainder taken from reference TRBV5-1 and TRBJ2-1, is KAGVTQTPRYLIKTRGQQVTLSCSPISGHRSVSWYQQTPGQGLQFLFEYFSETQRNKGNFPGRFSGRQFSNSRSEMNVSTLELGDSALYLCASSLRSASGGAREQFFGPGTRLTVL.

The J gene is TRBJ2-5, the V gene TRBV9; no reliable D call. CDR1 is SGDLS and CDR2 is YYNGEE in the germline V gene. The CDR3 spans 14 residues. Trimming removed 3 bases at V and 4 bases at J, with 13 bases between. This CDR3 reads CASSARPSRETQYF. In DNA form, the CDR3 reads TGTGCCAGCAGCGCGAGGCCATCAAGAGAGACCCAGTACTTC.

About this clone itself: The identical CDR3 is also encoded by other nucleotide sequences in the sample. The rearrangement joins TRBV2 to TRBJ1-4; 8 bases agree with TRBD1. This CDR3 comprises 15 residues. V was clipped by 5 bases and J by 7 bases; unmatched bases: 9. The germline V gene encodes CDR1 SNHLY and CDR2 FYNNEI. CDR3 in amino acids: CASSSRDRGREKLFF. Here the CDR3 DNA reads TGTGCCAGCAGTTCAAGAGACAGGGGTCGTGAAAAACTGTTTTTT. Combining the CDR3 with reference TRBV2 and TRBJ1-4 gives the whole variable domain EPEVTQTPSHQVTQMGQEVILRCVPISNHLYFYWYRQILGQKVEFLVSFYNNEISEKSEIFDDQFSVERPDGSNFTLKIRSTKLEDSAMYFCASSSRDRGREKLFFGSGTQLSVL.

The V call is TRBV6-1, the J call TRBJ2-7; TRBD2 is a possible D gene (6 bases). V lost 6 bases and J lost 3, with 18 bases in between. Germline assignment: CDR1 MNHNS and CDR2 SASEGT. The CDR3 runs to 15 residues. CDR3 bases: TGTGCCAGCAGCACCGGACGGACTATCGACTACGAGCAGTACTTC. Translating gives CASSTGRTIDYEQYF.

This clone was seen just once. The rearrangement joins TRBV5-6 to TRBJ2-3; the match to TRBD2 covers 9 bases. Germline assignment: CDR1 SGHDT and CDR2 YYEEEE. V dropped 0 bases and J dropped 4; count of bases not matched to a gene: 0. The CDR3 runs to 14 residues. The CDR3 sequence is CASSLGGGADTQYF. CDR3 bases: TGTGCCAGCAGCTTGGGCGGGGGGGCAGATACGCAGTATTTT. Using reference TRBV5-6 and TRBJ2-3 for the parts outside the CDR3, the full variable domain is DAGVTQSPTHLIKTRGQQVTLRCSPKSGHDTVSWYQQALGQGPQFIFQYYEEEERQRGNFPDRFSGHQFPNYSSELNVNALLLGDSALYLCASSLGGGADTQYFGPGTRLTVL.

This sequence joins TRBV2 and TRBJ1-4; 9 bases are shared with TRBD1. Per the germline V gene, CDR1 is SNHLY and CDR2 is FYNNEI. The V and J ends lost 8 bases and 8 bases, in that order; junction bases with no gene match: 12. The CDR3 covers 15 residues. CDR3 bases: TGTGCCAGCTCGGAGGACAGGGGATTTATCGAAAAACTGTTTTTT. Protein product: CASSEDRGFIEKLFF.

This chain joins TRBV7-2 and TRBJ2-1, with 8 bases identical to TRBD2. The CDR3 is 15 residues long. J gave up 5 bases and V 4 bases, and 7 bases lay outside the gene matches. The V gene's germline CDR1 is SGHTA and CDR2 FQGNSA. CDR3 nucleotides: TGTGCCAGCAGCTCAACTAGCGGACCACACAATGAGCAGTTCTTC. Residues: CASSSTSGPHNEQFF.

The rearrangement links TRBV6-5 to TRBJ1-4, with TRBD1 identical over 7 bases. Trimming cost V 8 bases and J 6 bases; bases outside gene matches: 12. The V gene's germline CDR1 is MNHEY and CDR2 SVGAGI. The CDR3 loop spans 15 amino acids. In DNA, the CDR3 is TGTGCCAGCGCCCTTTTAACAGGGGTGGATGAAAAACTGTTTTTT. Translated, it gives CASALLTGVDEKLFF.

The chain recombines TRBV10-3 with TRBJ2-2; D possibly corresponds to TRBD2 (6 bases). The CDR3 is made up of 15 amino acids. The V gene's germline CDR1 is ENHRY and CDR2 SYGVKD. V lost 4 bases to trimming and J lost 2 bases, with 11 bases between them. CDR3 sequence (DNA): TGTGCCATCAGTGGCGGAGGGATTAACACCGGGGAGCTGTTTTTT. It codes for CAISGGGINTGELFF.

This clone was seen once. In this CDR3 the conserved last residue, phenylalanine or tryptophan, is missing, so a read error is likely. This chain uses TRBV4-3 with TRBJ2-7, with D unclear. Germline CDR1 is LGHNA and CDR2 is YSLEER. This CDR3 is 14 amino acids long. Trimming removed 0 bases from V and 2 bases from J, with 8 bases in between. This CDR3 is CASSQETGPYEQYL. The CDR3 bases are TGCGCCAGCAGCCAAGAAACTGGGCCCTACGAGCAGTACCTC.

Only a few counts were recorded for this clone. This sequence joins TRBV6-1 and TRBJ1-6; 10 bases line up with TRBD1. The junction had 11 bases not matched to a gene; V was cut back by 9 bases and J by 9 bases. Germline CDR1 and CDR2: MNHNS and SASEGT. The CDR3 is made up of 15 amino acids. This CDR3 is CARRGGDRGFSPLHF. CDR3 DNA: TGTGCCAGGAGGGGGGGGGACAGGGGTTTTTCACCCCTCCACTTT.

This clone has more than one count but fewer than ten. V is TRBV18 and J is TRBJ2-7; the D gene is possibly TRBD1 (5 bases). With 3 bases removed from V and 4 bases from J, the gap between germline ends came to 16 bases. This CDR3 region has 15 residues. Germline CDR1 and CDR2: KGHSH and LQKENI. The CDR3 loop reads CASSPNDSPLYEQYF. DNA for the CDR3: TGTGCCAGCTCACCGAACGACAGTCCGCTGTACGAGCAGTACTTC.

With respect to this clone: An end of the junction differs from the germline gene, which may be a read error. CDR3 nucleotides: TGTGCCAGCTCACCCGAAGGCGGGACAGGGTTCGAAGTCTACTATGGCTACCCCTTC. Its translation: CASSPEGGTGFEVYYGYPF. The V gene is TRBV18, the J gene TRBJ1-2; TRBD1 matches at 9 bases. In germline, CDR1 is KGHSH, CDR2 LQKENI. The length of the CDR3 is 19 residues.

The chain carries TRBV10-3 and TRBJ1-4, with D possibly TRBD1 on 6 matching bases. The ends were cut back, 9 bases at V and 6 bases at J, with 14 bases in the middle. Germline loops: CDR1 ENHRY, CDR2 SYGVKD. This CDR3 comprises 13 residues. CDR3 sequence (DNA): TGTGCCATTAGAGGACAGCGAGATGAAAAACTGTTTTTT. Translation: CAIRGQRDEKLFF.

The V call is TRBV7-3, the J call TRBJ1-6; 9 positions agree with TRBD1. The J segment lost 7 bases and the V segment lost 2 bases, leaving 9 bases of the junction unmatched. Germline CDR1 SGHTA, CDR2 FQGTGA. The CDR3 has 17 residues. The CDR3 region has the DNA TGTGCCAGCAGCTTACGTGGCACAGGGGGCTCGAATTCACCCCTCCACTTT. It translates to CASSLRGTGGSNSPLHF.

The V gene is TRBV5-1, the J gene TRBJ1-3; a weak D match, TRBD1 (6 bases). Germline CDR1 and CDR2: SGHRS and YFSETQ. This CDR3 is built from 15 residues. With 4 bases removed from V and 0 bases from J, the gap between germline ends came to 11 bases. This chain's CDR3 is CASSRDTDSGNTIYF. The CDR3 nucleotides are TGCGCCAGCAGCCGGGACACTGACTCTGGAAACACCATATATTTT. Variable domain in full (rest from reference TRBV5-1 and TRBJ1-3): KAGVTQTPRYLIKTRGQQVTLSCSPISGHRSVSWYQQTPGQGLQFLFEYFSETQRNKGNFPGRFSGRQFSNSRSEMNVSTLELGDSALYLCASSRDTDSGNTIYFGEGSWLTVV.

This clone has just one count. The CDR3 protein is CASSLDRGAGEKLFF. For the CDR3, the DNA is TGCGCCAGCAGCTTGGATCGGGGCGCGGGAGAAAAACTGTTTTTT. The chain joins TRBV5-1 to TRBJ1-4; a possible D gene is TRBD1 (5 bases). Per germline, CDR1 SGHRS and CDR2 YFSETQ. The CDR3 totals 15 residues. V shed 0 bases and J shed 8 bases, with 14 bases lying between them.